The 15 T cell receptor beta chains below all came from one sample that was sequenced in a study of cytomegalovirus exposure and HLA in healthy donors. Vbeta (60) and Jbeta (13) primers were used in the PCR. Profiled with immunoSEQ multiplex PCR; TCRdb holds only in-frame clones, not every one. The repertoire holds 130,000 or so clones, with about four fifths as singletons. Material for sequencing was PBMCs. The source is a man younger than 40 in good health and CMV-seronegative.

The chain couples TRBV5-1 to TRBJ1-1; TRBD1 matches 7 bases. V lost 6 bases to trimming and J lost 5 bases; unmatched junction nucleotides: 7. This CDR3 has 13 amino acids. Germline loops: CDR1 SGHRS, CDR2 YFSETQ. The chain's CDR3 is CASTDLTGTEAFF. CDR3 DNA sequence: TGCGCCAGCACAGATCTGACAGGGACTGAAGCTTTCTTT.

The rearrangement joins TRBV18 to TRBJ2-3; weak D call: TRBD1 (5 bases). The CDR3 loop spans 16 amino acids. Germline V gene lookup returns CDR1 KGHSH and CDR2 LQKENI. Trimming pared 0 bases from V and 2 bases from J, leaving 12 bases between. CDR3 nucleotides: TGTGCCAGCTCACCACCAAGGGGAACCCACACAGATACGCAGTATTTT. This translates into CASSPPRGTHTDTQYF.

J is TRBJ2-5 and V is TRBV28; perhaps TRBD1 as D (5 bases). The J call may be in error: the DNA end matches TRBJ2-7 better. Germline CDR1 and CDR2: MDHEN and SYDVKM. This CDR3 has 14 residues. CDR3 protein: CASSLTSQGYEQYF. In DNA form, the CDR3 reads TGTGCCAGCAGTCTCACCTCTCAGGGATACGAGCAGTACTTC.

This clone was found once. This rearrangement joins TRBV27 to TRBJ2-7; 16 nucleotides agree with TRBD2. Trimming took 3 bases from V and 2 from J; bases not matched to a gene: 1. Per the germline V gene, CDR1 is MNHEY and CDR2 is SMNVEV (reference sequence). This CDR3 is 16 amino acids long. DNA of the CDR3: TGTGCCAGCAGTTTGGGACTAGCGGGAGGGGCCTACGAGCAGTACTTC. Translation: CASSLGLAGGAYEQYF.

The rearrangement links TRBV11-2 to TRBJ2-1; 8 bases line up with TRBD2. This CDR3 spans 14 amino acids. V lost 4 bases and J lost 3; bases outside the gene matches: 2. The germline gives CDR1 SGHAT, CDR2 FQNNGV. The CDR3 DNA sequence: TGTGCCAGCAGCTCGGGACTAGTCTACAATGAGCAGTTCTTC. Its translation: CASSSGLVYNEQFF. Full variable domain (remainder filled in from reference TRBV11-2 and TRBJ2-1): EAGVAQSPRYKIIEKRQSVAFWCNPISGHATLYWYQQILGQGPKLLIQFQNNGVVDDSQLPKDRFSAERLKGVDSTLKIQPAKLEDSAVYLCASSSGLVYNEQFFGPGTRLTVL.

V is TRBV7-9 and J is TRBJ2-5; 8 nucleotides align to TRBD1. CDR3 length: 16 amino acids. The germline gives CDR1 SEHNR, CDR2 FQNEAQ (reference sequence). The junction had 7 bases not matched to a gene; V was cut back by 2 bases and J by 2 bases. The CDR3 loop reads CASSLMGRTGQETQYF. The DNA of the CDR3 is TGTGCCAGCAGCTTAATGGGGAGGACAGGGCAAGAGACCCAGTACTTC.

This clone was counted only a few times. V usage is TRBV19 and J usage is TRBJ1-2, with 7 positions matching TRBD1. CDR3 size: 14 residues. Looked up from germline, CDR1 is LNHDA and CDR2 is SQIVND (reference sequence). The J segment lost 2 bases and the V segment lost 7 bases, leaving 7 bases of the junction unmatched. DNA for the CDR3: TGTGCCAGTACCCCGGGACAGAGAAACTATGGCTACACCTTC. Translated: CASTPGQRNYGYTF.

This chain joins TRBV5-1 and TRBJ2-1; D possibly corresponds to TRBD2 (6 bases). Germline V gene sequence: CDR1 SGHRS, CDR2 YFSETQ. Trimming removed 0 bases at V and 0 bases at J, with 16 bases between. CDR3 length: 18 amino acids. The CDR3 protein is CASSLATSAFSSYNEQFF. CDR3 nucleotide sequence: TGCGCCAGCAGCTTGGCGACTAGTGCATTCAGCTCCTACAATGAGCAGTTCTTC.

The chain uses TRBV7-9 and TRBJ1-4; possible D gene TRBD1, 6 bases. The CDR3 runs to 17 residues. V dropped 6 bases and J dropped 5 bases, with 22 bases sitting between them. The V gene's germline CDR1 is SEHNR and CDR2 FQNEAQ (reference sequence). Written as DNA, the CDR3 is TGTGCCAGCAGTATCAACGCGGGGGGAGGGGGGAATGAAAAACTGTTTTTT. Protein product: CASSINAGGGGNEKLFF.

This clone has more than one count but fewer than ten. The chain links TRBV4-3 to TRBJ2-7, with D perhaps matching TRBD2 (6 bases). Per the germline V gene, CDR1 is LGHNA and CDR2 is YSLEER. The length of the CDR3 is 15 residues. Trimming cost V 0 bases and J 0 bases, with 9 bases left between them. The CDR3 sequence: CASSQEASASYEQYF. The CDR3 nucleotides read TGCGCCAGCAGCCAAGAGGCTAGCGCCTCCTACGAGCAGTACTTC.

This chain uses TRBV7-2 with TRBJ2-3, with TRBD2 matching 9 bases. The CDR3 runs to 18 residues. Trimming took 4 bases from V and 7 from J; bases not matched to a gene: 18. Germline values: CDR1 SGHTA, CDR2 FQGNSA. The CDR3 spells CASSSPYTTSGSTNTQYF. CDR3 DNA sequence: TGTGCCAGCAGCTCTCCTTACACTACTAGCGGGTCCACGAATACGCAGTATTTT.

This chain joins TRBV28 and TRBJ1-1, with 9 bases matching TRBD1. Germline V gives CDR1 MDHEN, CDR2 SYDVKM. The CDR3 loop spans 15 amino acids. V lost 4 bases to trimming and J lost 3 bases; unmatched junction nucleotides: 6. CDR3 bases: TGTGCCAGCAGTTCGACAGGGGGAAGTTACACTGAAGCTTTCTTT. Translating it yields CASSSTGGSYTEAFF.

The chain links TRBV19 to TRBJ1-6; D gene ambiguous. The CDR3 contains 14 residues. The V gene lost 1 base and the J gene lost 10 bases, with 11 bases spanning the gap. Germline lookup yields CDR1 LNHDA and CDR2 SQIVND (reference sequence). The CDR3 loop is CASSIVLGESPLHF. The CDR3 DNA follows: TGTGCCAGTAGTATAGTTCTCGGGGAATCACCCCTCCACTTT.

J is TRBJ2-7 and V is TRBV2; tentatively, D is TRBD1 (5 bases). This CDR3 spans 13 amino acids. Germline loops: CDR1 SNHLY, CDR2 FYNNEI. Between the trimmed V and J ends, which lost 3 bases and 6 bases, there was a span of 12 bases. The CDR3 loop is CASSEQGMGEQYF. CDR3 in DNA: TGTGCCAGCAGTGAGCAGGGAATGGGCGAGCAGTACTTC.

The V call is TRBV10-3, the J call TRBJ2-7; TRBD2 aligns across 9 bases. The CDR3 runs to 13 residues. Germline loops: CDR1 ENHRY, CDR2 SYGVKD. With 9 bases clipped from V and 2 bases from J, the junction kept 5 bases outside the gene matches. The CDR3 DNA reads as TGTGCCATTAGGACTAGCGCTACCTACGAGCAGTACTTC. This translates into CAIRTSATYEQYF.